The sequence of this TCR beta chain was determined in a study of cytomegalovirus exposure and HLA in healthy donors. Study information: In terms of ancestry, the Caucasian-associated cluster contained around 79% of the roughly 400 genotyped donors.

The CDR3 runs to 14 residues. V gave up 5 bases and J gave up 4 bases, with 11 bases separating them. Germline loops: CDR1 SNHLY, CDR2 FYNNEI. The PCR had 60 Vbeta and 13 Jbeta primers. The assay was immunoSEQ multiplex PCR, and TCRdb's table has in-frame clones only and misses some. The repertoire table contains approximately 93,000 clones. A remark on this clone: The antigen remains unidentified.

Study-wide points: TCR beta V- and J-gene trimming, according to a later analysis, was linked to a missense DCLRE1C variant.

This clonotype originated in a woman aged 30 to 39 in good health and CMV-seronegative. Input material: PBMCs. The chain couples TRBV2 to TRBJ2-2; TRBD2 might be the D (6 bases). CDR3 region: CASSKRDSTGELFF. The CDR3 DNA follows: TGTGCCAGCAGTAAACGGGACTCCACCGGGGAGCTGTTTTTT.